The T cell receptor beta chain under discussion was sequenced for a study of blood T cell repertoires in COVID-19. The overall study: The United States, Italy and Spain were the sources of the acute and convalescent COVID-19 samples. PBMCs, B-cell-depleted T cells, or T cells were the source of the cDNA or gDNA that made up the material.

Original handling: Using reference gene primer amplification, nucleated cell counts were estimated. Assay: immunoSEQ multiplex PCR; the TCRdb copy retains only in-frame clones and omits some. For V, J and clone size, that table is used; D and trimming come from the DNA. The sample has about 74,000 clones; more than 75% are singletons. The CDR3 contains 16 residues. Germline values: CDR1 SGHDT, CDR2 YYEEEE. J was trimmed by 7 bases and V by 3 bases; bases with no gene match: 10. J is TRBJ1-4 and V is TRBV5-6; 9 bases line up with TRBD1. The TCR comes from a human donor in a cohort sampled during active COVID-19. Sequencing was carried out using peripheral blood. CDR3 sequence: CASSSGTGSLGEKLFF. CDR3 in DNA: TGTGCCAGCAGCTCCGGGACAGGGTCCCTGGGTGAAAAACTGTTTTTT. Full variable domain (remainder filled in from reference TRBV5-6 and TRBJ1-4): DAGVTQSPTHLIKTRGQQVTLRCSPKSGHDTVSWYQQALGQGPQFIFQYYEEEERQRGNFPDRFSGHQFPNYSSELNVNALLLGDSALYLCASSSGTGSLGEKLFFGSGTQLSVL.